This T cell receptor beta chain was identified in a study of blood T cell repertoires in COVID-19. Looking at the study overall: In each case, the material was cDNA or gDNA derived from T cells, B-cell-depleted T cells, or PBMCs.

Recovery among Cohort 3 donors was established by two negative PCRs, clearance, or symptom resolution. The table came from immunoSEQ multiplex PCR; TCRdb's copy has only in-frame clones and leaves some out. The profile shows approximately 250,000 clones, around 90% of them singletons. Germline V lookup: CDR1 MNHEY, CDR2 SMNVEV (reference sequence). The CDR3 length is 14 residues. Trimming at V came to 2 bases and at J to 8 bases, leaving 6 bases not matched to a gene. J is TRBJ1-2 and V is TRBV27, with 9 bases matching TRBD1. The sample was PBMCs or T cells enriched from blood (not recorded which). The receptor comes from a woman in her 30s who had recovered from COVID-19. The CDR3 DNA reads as TGTGCCAGCAGTTTAGCAGGGACAGGGCAGGGCTACACCTTC. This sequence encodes CASSLAGTGQGYTF.